This T cell receptor beta chain derives from a study of T cells in Graves' hyperthyroidism and ophthalmopathy. Study conclusions and caveats: Before onset, by a median of approximately 6.2 months, the model predicted ophthalmopathy.

This CDR3 comprises 14 residues. Germline V gives CDR1 ENHRY, CDR2 SYGVKD. Researchers took RNA transcripts and amplified the TCR beta CDR3 regions from them. An initial round of RT-PCR targeting the TCR CDR3 relied on the HTBI primer set. TCRdb fed the multiplex PCR reads into MiXCR, producing one record per CDR3 protein. The repertoire includes hundreds of thousands of distinct CDR3 sequences, 35% of them detected once, and around 30% sits in the top ten. Note on this clonotype: The antigen is not known. One base away lies a much larger clone, so this may be a sequencing read error.

Newly diagnosed hyperthyroidism, duration under 2 months, in patients aged 18 to 65. Diagnoses rested on clinical symptoms, serum thyroxine and TRAb, thyroid ultrasound and orbital computed tomography. The source is a middle-aged woman with Graves' hyperthyroidism. The sequenced sample was blood. The V call is TRBV10-3, the J call TRBJ1-1; possibly TRBD1 for D (6 bases). The CDR3: CAIRKSTGMTETFF. DNA of the CDR3: TGTGCCATCAGAAAATCAACAGGGATGACTGAAACTTTCTTT.